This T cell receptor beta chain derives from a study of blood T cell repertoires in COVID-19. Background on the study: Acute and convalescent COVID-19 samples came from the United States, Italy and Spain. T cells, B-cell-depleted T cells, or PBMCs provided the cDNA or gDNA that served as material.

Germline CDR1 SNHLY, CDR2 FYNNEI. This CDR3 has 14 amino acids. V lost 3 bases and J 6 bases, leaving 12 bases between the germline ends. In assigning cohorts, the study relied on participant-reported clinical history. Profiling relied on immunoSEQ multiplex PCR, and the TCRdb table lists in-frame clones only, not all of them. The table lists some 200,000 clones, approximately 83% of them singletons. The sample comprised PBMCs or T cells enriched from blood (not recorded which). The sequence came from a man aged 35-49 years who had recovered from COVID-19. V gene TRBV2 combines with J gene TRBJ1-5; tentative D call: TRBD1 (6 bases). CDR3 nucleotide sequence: TGTGCCAGCAGTGACGACAGGTCCCGTCAGCCCCAGCATTTT. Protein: CASSDDRSRQPQHF.